This T cell receptor (beta chain) came from a study of shared T cell receptors in the human thymus. This clone has just a few counts. Repertoires were generated with immunoSEQ multiplex PCR, while TCRdb's copy carries only in-frame clones and drops some. The sample shows 600,000 or so clones, 80% to 90% of them seen only once. V trimming: 3 bases; J trimming: 6 bases; junction bases outside the gene matches: 1. This CDR3 comprises 13 residues. Germline CDR1 MNHNS, CDR2 SASEGT. These data were likewise used in another study, on human thymus T cells. That report notes: All donors were healthy Finnish infants who were undergoing corrective surgery to treat congenital heart defects. Thymic samples were excised during corrective heart operations.

This chain joins TRBV6-1 and TRBJ2-2, with TRBD2 matching over 7 bases. This receptor was identified in a boy younger than two with a congenital heart defect. The sample consisted of thymocytes. The CDR3 region is CASSDRGAGELFF. CDR3 sequence (DNA): TGTGCCAGCAGTGACCGGGGGGCCGGGGAGCTGTTTTTT.